This T cell receptor beta chain originates from a study of control samples from healthy donors and cancer patients. Sequenced by immunoSEQ multiplex PCR; TCRdb stores in-frame clones only, minus some. The sample shows 100,000 to 150,000 clones, approximately 92% of them seen only once. V shed 0 bases and J 2 bases; nucleotides not matched to a gene: 5. This CDR3 contains 15 residues. Germline assignment: CDR1 SGHRS and CDR2 YFSETQ. The chain employs TRBV5-1 and TRBJ2-7; TRBD1 aligns across 7 bases. The receptor's source is a man older than 75 with head and neck cancer. Sequencing was done on a sample of PBMCs. The CDR3 DNA is TGCGCCAGCAGCTTGGCCGTGGGACAGACCTACGAGCAGTACTTC. Protein product: CASSLAVGQTYEQYF. The whole variable domain, filled in from reference TRBV5-1 and TRBJ2-7, reads KAGVTQTPRYLIKTRGQQVTLSCSPISGHRSVSWYQQTPGQGLQFLFEYFSETQRNKGNFPGRFSGRQFSNSRSEMNVSTLELGDSALYLCASSLAVGQTYEQYFGPGTRLTVT.